The next 14 T cell receptor beta chains were all read from a single sample in a study of radiotherapy plus CTLA-4 blockade in lung cancer. Libraries were prepared by immunoSEQ multiplex PCR; TCRdb keeps only in-frame clonotypes and omits some of them. The repertoire includes about 29,000 clones, roughly four fifths of them detected once, and 20% to 25% sits in the top ten. The sequencing used peripheral blood, collected from a patient treated with radiotherapy plus ipilimumab. These receptors all stem from a human donor with non-small cell lung cancer that progressed on radiotherapy plus ipilimumab.

This clone is classed as medium-sized. The chain has TRBV9 and TRBJ2-7; 7 nucleotides agree with TRBD1. CDR3 length: 13 amino acids. From germline, CDR1 is SGDLS and CDR2 YYNGEE. J gave up 3 bases and V 6 bases, and 6 bases lay outside the gene matches. The CDR3: CASTGTEGYEQYF. CDR3 DNA: TGTGCCAGCACTGGGACAGAGGGCTACGAGCAGTACTTC.

The chain recombines TRBV19 with TRBJ2-5, with 7 bases fitting TRBD1. This CDR3 has 14 amino acids. J gave up 4 bases and V 3 bases, and 5 bases lay outside the gene matches. From germline, CDR1 is LNHDA and CDR2 SQIVND (reference sequence). CDR3 in DNA: TGTGCCAGTAGTATTACAGGGGTGAGAGAGACCCAGTACTTC. Its protein is CASSITGVRETQYF. The whole variable domain, remainder taken from reference TRBV19 and TRBJ2-5, is DGGITQSPKYLFRKEGQNVTLSCEQNLNHDAMYWYRQDPGQGLRLIYYSQIVNDFQKGDIAEGYSVSREKKESFPLTVTSAQKNPTAFYLCASSITGVRETQYFGPGTRLLVL.

The V and J genes are TRBV7-9 and TRBJ2-5; 8 nucleotides align to TRBD2. CDR3 length: 14 residues. CDR1 is SEHNR and CDR2 is FQNEAQ in the germline V gene (reference sequence). J was trimmed by 5 bases and V by 4 bases; bases with no gene match: 6. The CDR3 DNA follows: TGTGCCAGCAGCTACGGGGGGGGAGTTGAGACCCAGTACTTC. This translates into CASSYGGGVETQYF.

This chain links TRBV7-2 with TRBJ2-7; 7 bases agree with TRBD1. Germline V CDR1 and CDR2: SGHTA, FQGNSA. The CDR3 totals 14 residues. V lost 5 bases and J lost 3; bases outside the gene matches: 7. Here the CDR3 DNA reads TGTGCCAGCAGCCAGCGGACAGGATTCTACGAGCAGTACTTC. Protein: CASSQRTGFYEQYF.

DNA of the CDR3: TGCGCCAGCAGCTTTTCCGCCGGGACAGGGGGCGAGCAGTACTTC. Its protein product is CASSFSAGTGGEQYF. This rearrangement joins TRBV5-1 to TRBJ2-7; 11 nucleotides agree with TRBD1. J lost 6 bases, V lost 2 bases, and 7 bases had no gene match. Germline V CDR1 and CDR2: SGHRS, YFSETQ. The CDR3 extends over 15 amino acids.

This clone came up once. The chain uses TRBV25-1 and TRBJ1-4, with D perhaps matching TRBD1 (6 bases). V was shortened by 2 bases and J by 5 bases, with 9 bases between the two germline ends. Germline V gene sequence: CDR1 MGHDK, CDR2 SYGVNS. This CDR3 has 14 residues. CDR3 nucleotides: TGTGCCAGCAGTGAAAGGGGGGGGAATGAAAAACTGTTTTTT. It specifies CASSERGGNEKLFF.

The chain has TRBV9 and TRBJ2-3; perhaps TRBD2 as D (6 bases). Looked up from germline, CDR1 is SGDLS and CDR2 is YYNGEE. CDR3 size: 16 residues. V was shortened by 3 bases and J by 0 bases, with 14 bases between the two germline ends. This CDR3 is CASSATPGTSTDTQYF. The CDR3 DNA follows: TGTGCCAGCAGCGCAACCCCCGGGACTAGCACAGATACGCAGTATTTT.

V is TRBV7-9 and J is TRBJ2-6; D gene uncertain. The V end lost 4 bases, the J end lost 8 bases, and 27 bases lay between the germline ends. Germline CDR1 and CDR2: SEHNR and FQNEAQ (reference sequence). The CDR3 contains 19 residues. CDR3 DNA sequence: TGTGCCAGCAGCTCCAGTCAGGCCTTCGACCTCTGGGTGCCCAACGTCCTGACTTTC. As protein: CASSSSQAFDLWVPNVLTF.

V is TRBV10-3 and J is TRBJ1-1, with TRBD1 as a possible D gene (6 bases). V lost 10 bases, J lost 1 base, and 10 bases lay in between. The CDR3 covers 12 residues. Germline loops: CDR1 ENHRY, CDR2 SYGVKD. DNA of the CDR3: TGTGCCACTTCGACAGGGAACACTGAAGCTTTCTTT. Translated, it gives CATSTGNTEAFF.

CDR3 loop: CASGLGIAQETQYF. In DNA form, the CDR3 reads TGTGCTAGTGGTTTGGGGATAGCCCAAGAGACCCAGTACTTC. This chain links TRBV12-5 with TRBJ2-5; D unclear. The CDR3 contains 14 residues. From germline, CDR1 is LGHNT and CDR2 FRNRAP. V was clipped by 1 base and J by 1 base, with 7 bases between them. The variable domain in full, completed from reference TRBV12-5 and TRBJ2-5, reads DARVTQTPRHKVTEMGQEVTMRCQPILGHNTVFWYRQTMMQGLELLAYFRNRAPLDDSGMPKDRFSAEMPDATLATLKIQPSEPRDSAVYFCASGLGIAQETQYFGPGTRLLVL.

This clone was detected a few times. V is TRBV27 and J is TRBJ1-3; D remains unclear. This CDR3 is 11 amino acids long. V lost 8 bases and J lost 1, with 3 bases in between. The germline V gene encodes CDR1 MNHEY and CDR2 SMNVEV (reference sequence). In nucleotides, the CDR3 is TGTGCCAGCTCATCTGGAAACACCATATATTTT. Its translation is CASSSGNTIYF.

This chain uses TRBV6-1 with TRBJ2-2; no firm D call. Per germline, CDR1 MNHNS and CDR2 SASEGT. This CDR3 is built from 13 residues. Trimming took off 5 bases at V and 4 bases at J, with 8 bases between the two ends. For the CDR3, the DNA is TGTGCCAGCAGTCAGGAAGCCACCGGGGAGCTGTTTTTT. Amino acid sequence: CASSQEATGELFF.

This clone was seen a single time. The chain employs TRBV29-1 and TRBJ2-5; D possibly corresponds to TRBD1 (6 bases). The CDR3 covers 13 residues. Looked up from germline, CDR1 is SQVTM and CDR2 is ANQGSEA. V was trimmed by 7 bases and J by 4 bases, leaving 16 bases between them. CDR3 bases: TGCAGCGCGTGGGTGGGGGCGGGAGAGACCCAGTACTTC. Its protein product is CSAWVGAGETQYF.

The chain couples TRBV18 to TRBJ1-5; D might be TRBD1 (5 bases). Trimming took 9 bases from V and 0 from J, leaving 15 bases between them. The CDR3 runs to 15 residues. Per the germline V gene, CDR1 is KGHSH and CDR2 is LQKENI. CDR3 DNA sequence: TGTGCCAGTTCCCGGGACTTCAATAGCAATCAGCCCCAGCATTTT. It is translated as CASSRDFNSNQPQHF.